This paragraph reports one T cell receptor beta chain. The data originate from a study of CD8+ T cells in alopecia areata. The sequencing template was cDNA reverse transcribed from extracted RNA. Profiling relied on immunoSEQ multiplex PCR, and the TCRdb table lists in-frame clones only, not all of them. The table includes 200,000 to 250,000 clones, 50% to 60% detected once. Patients with alopecia areata provided lesional scalp punch biopsies as well as peripheral blood. PBMC-derived CD4+ and CD8+ T cells were sorted. The CDR3 loop spans 14 amino acids. The trim removed 5 bases at V and 2 bases at J, leaving 6 bases unmatched. Germline V CDR1 and CDR2: SGHDT, YYEEEE.

The origin of this receptor is a human donor with alopecia areata. Sequenced here: CD4+ T cells sorted from blood, sampled at week 0. This chain uses TRBV5-6 with TRBJ1-2; TRBD1 aligns across 7 bases. The CDR3 reads CASSMTGLNYGYTF. Here the CDR3 DNA reads TGTGCCAGCAGTATGACAGGGTTAAACTATGGCTACACCTTC.